This T cell receptor beta chain was captured by sequencing in a study of blood T cell repertoires in COVID-19. About the research overall: Samples representing acute and convalescent COVID-19 were sourced from the United States, Italy and Spain. The cDNA or gDNA used as material had been derived from T cells, B-cell-depleted T cells, or PBMCs.

The authors' processing: The authors estimated nucleated cell counts from reference gene primer amplification. Some clones are missing from TCRdb's copy, which holds only in-frame ones; the method was immunoSEQ multiplex PCR. The V and J calls and clone size are taken from that table; D and trimming were inferred from the DNA. The sample holds about 190,000 clones, 90% seen once. Trimming pared 2 bases from V and 5 bases from J, leaving 9 bases between. The germline V gene encodes CDR1 LGHDT and CDR2 YNNKEL (reference sequence). The CDR3 covers 13 residues. The J gene is TRBJ1-1, the V gene TRBV3-1 (or the pseudogene TRBV3-2); D is unclear. The receptor's source is a man aged 45-65 years with acute or convalescent COVID-19. Specimen: peripheral blood. The DNA for the CDR3 is TGTGCCAGCAGCCAACGGATGGAGACTGAAGCTTTCTTT. Residues: CASSQRMETEAFF.